These T cell receptor beta chains were read from a single sample in a study of blood T cell repertoires in COVID-19. TCRdb's copy holds only in-frame clones and misses some; the assay was immunoSEQ multiplex PCR. The sample lists 120,000 to 150,000 clones; roughly 90% were seen once. Sequences were obtained from peripheral blood. The receptors originated from a human donor in a cohort sampled during active COVID-19. Both conserved end residues are part of each CDR3. A D gene is named only where the DNA matches it firmly. Size is stated for part of the rows, as once, few or many counts, or as a class when the clone is expanded.

cdr3_aa | cdr3_nt | cdr3_length | v_call | clone_size | d_call | j_call
CASRGDSPYEQYF | TGTGCCAGCAGGGGGGACAGCCCATACGAGCAGTACTTC | 13 | TRBV5-4 | - | TRBD1 | TRBJ2-7
CASSKVVRAAQNQETQYF | TGTGCCAGCAGCAAAGTAGTTAGAGCGGCCCAGAACCAAGAGACCCAGTACTTC | 18 | TRBV21-1 | - | - | TRBJ2-5
CACRDRGVSYEQYF | TGTGCCTGTAGAGACAGGGGAGTCTCCTACGAGCAGTACTTC | 14 | TRBV30 | - | TRBD1 | TRBJ2-7
CASSQTSGSSYNEQFF | TGTGCCAGCAGCCAGACTAGCGGGAGCTCTTACAATGAGCAGTTCTTC | 16 | TRBV11-2 | - | TRBD2 | TRBJ2-1
CASSLVRRATEAFF | TGTGCCAGCAGCTTAGTTCGCAGGGCGACTGAAGCTTTCTTT | 14 | TRBV7-9 | - | - | TRBJ1-1
CASSSPSSVREQYF | TGTGCCAGCAGCTCTCCTAGCAGTGTACGGGAGCAGTACTTC | 14 | TRBV7-9 | - | - | TRBJ2-7
CASRDRGGTDTQYF | TGTGCCAGTCGGGACAGGGGAGGCACAGATACGCAGTATTTT | 14 | TRBV19 | - | TRBD1 | TRBJ2-3
CASSFGTSGGYEQFF | TGTGCCAGCAGCTTCGGGACTAGCGGGGGGTATGAGCAGTTCTTC | 15 | TRBV7-9 | - | TRBD2 | TRBJ2-1
CASRAQGLAGTEQYF | TGTGCCAGCAGGGCCCAGGGACTAGCGGGAACCGAGCAGTACTTC | 15 | TRBV28 | - | TRBD2 | TRBJ2-7
CASSLAGLKNEQFF | TGCGCCAGCAGCTTGGCGGGACTAAAGAATGAGCAGTTCTTC | 14 | TRBV5-1 | - | TRBD2 | TRBJ2-1
CASSPGKSGGYAYEQYF | TGTGCCAGCAGCCCCGGGAAATCTGGAGGGTACGCCTACGAGCAGTACTTC | 17 | TRBV4-2 | - | - | TRBJ2-7
CASSVVGPRGSGANVLTF | TGTGCCAGTAGTGTCGTGGGGCCCAGGGGATCCGGGGCCAACGTCCTGACTTTC | 18 | TRBV19 | - | - | TRBJ2-6
CASSPAGGVGETQYF | TGTGCCAGCAGCCCAGCTGGAGGGGTAGGAGAGACCCAGTACTTC | 15 | TRBV9 | - | - | TRBJ2-5
CASSLNEGYNEQFF | TGTGCCAGCAGTCTTAACGAGGGTTACAATGAGCAGTTCTTC | 14 | TRBV27 | - | - | TRBJ2-1
CASSQDLQGYGYTF | TGCGCCAGCAGCCAAGATCTACAGGGCTATGGCTACACCTTC | 14 | TRBV4-3 | - | - | TRBJ1-2
CASSPGPGDNSPLHF | TGTGCCAGTAGCCCCGGACCCGGGGATAATTCACCCCTCCACTTT | 15 | TRBV19 | - | - | TRBJ1-6
CASSLEYSGGAIATDTQYF | TGTGCCAGCAGCTTAGAATACAGCGGGGGGGCGATTGCTACAGATACGCAGTATTTT | 19 | TRBV7-3 | once | TRBD2 | TRBJ2-3